The next 20 T cell receptor beta chains were all read from a single sample in a study of vaccination effects on CD4 cells after COVID-19. Antigens of these TCRs are unknown. With the ViraFEST assay, the study expanded antigen-specific CD4+ T cells using viral peptide pools, then sequenced them. Having been cultured for less than 13 days, the cells underwent CD4+ T cell isolation. Participants got two doses of BNT162b2 or mRNA-1273 vaccine. Generated by immunoSEQ multiplex PCR, the TCRdb table keeps only in-frame clones and is missing some. The sample contains approximately 28,000 clones, over 55% of which appear only once. The specimen comprised CD4+ T cells from PBMCs cultured with HCoV-NL63 spike peptides, sampled after COVID-19 vaccination. The receptors were sampled from a human donor who received a COVID-19 vaccine.

V usage is TRBV2 and J usage is TRBJ1-4; a possible D gene is TRBD1 (5 bases). CDR1 and CDR2 from the germline V gene are SNHLY and FYNNEI. V was cut by 6 bases and J by 8 bases, with 13 bases left in between. CDR3 length: 13 residues. The CDR3 sequence: CASRGTFEEKLFF. CDR3 nucleotides: TGTGCCAGCAGGGGGACTTTCGAGGAAAAACTGTTTTTT.

The chain links TRBV3-1 (or the pseudogene TRBV3-2) to TRBJ2-3; 13 bases are a match to TRBD2. CDR1 LGHDT and CDR2 YNNKEL come from the germline V gene (reference sequence). Losses at the gene ends were 4 bases for V and 1 base for J; bases not matched to a gene: 8. The CDR3 has 18 residues. The chain's CDR3 is CASSPLVGLAGGTDTQYF. The CDR3, as DNA: TGTGCCAGCAGCCCGCTCGTCGGACTAGCGGGGGGCACAGATACGCAGTATTTT.

V usage is TRBV19 and J usage is TRBJ1-5, with D unclear. Germline V gene lookup returns CDR1 LNHDA and CDR2 SQIVND (reference sequence). This CDR3 has 12 residues. Trimming cost V 6 bases and J 1 base, with 4 bases left between them. In nucleotides, the CDR3 is TGTGCCAGTAGGGACAGCAATCAGCCCCAGCATTTT. Translation: CASRDSNQPQHF.

This chain joins TRBV6-5 and TRBJ2-2; D call uncertain. Germline V lookup: CDR1 MNHEY, CDR2 SVGAGI. V was cut by 6 bases and J by 3 bases, with 2 bases left in between. The length of the CDR3 is 11 residues. Here the CDR3 reads CASRDTGELFF. The CDR3 DNA is TGTGCCAGCAGGGACACCGGGGAGCTGTTTTTT.

The count of this clone is one. The rearrangement uses TRBV9 and TRBJ2-1; TRBD2 agrees at 8 bases. The CDR3 totals 18 residues. Germline CDR1 reads SGDLS; CDR2 reads YYNGEE. V trimming: 3 bases; J trimming: 4 bases; junction bases outside the gene matches: 15. CDR3 in DNA: TGTGCCAGCAGCGCAAAAAAGGAACTAGCGGTATTATACAATGAGCAGTTCTTC. This codes for CASSAKKELAVLYNEQFF.

This rearrangement joins TRBV4-1 to TRBJ2-6; the D gene is possibly TRBD1 (6 bases). Germline V lookup: CDR1 MGHRA, CDR2 YSYEKL. The CDR3 has 17 residues. Trimming took off 0 bases at V and 2 bases at J, with 11 bases between the two ends. The CDR3 protein is CASSQDTGTTGANVLTF. DNA of the CDR3: TGCGCCAGCAGCCAAGATACAGGGACGACTGGGGCCAACGTCCTGACTTTC.

This chain joins TRBV5-6 and TRBJ2-1; D is ambiguous. Trimming took off 5 bases at V and 7 bases at J, with 7 bases between the two ends. The germline V gene encodes CDR1 SGHDT and CDR2 YYEEEE. This CDR3 is built from 11 residues. CDR3 loop: CASRVYNEQFF. DNA of the CDR3: TGTGCCAGCAGAGTATATAATGAGCAGTTCTTC.

This chain uses TRBV7-8 with TRBJ1-1; D not resolved. Germline lookup yields CDR1 SGHVS and CDR2 FQNEAQ. There are 14 residues in the CDR3. V lost 1 base and J lost 1, with 7 bases in between. Here the CDR3 reads CASSLGTPNTEAFF. Here the CDR3 DNA reads TGTGCCAGCAGCTTAGGCACCCCGAACACTGAAGCTTTCTTT.

The chain recombines TRBV3-1 (or the pseudogene TRBV3-2) with TRBJ2-7; 7 bases line up with TRBD2. V lost 2 bases to trimming and J lost 6 bases; unmatched junction nucleotides: 1. CDR1 is LGHDT and CDR2 is YNNKEL in the germline V gene (reference sequence). CDR3 length equals 12 residues. CDR3 sequence: CASSQRGVEQYF. The CDR3 bases are TGTGCCAGCAGCCAACGGGGGGTCGAGCAGTACTTC.

A single count supports this clone. The chain uses TRBV7-2 and TRBJ2-3, with 8 bases that match TRBD2. V shed 5 bases and J 1 base; nucleotides not matched to a gene: 5. The CDR3 sequence is 15 residues long. Germline assignment: CDR1 SGHTA and CDR2 FQGNSA. CDR3 coding DNA: TGTGCCAGCAGCCCCCGGGAGGGGGGCACAGATACGCAGTATTTT. This encodes CASSPREGGTDTQYF. The variable domain in full, with the rest retrieved from reference TRBV7-2 and TRBJ2-3, is GAGVSQSPSNKVTEKGKDVELRCDPISGHTALYWYRQSLGQGLEFLIYFQGNSAPDKSGLPSDRFSAERTGGSVSTLTIQRTQQEDSAVYLCASSPREGGTDTQYFGPGTRLTVL.

The V call is TRBV6-1, the J call TRBJ2-5; D gene ambiguous. The V and J ends lost 3 bases and 7 bases respectively, with 9 bases between them. Germline lookup yields CDR1 MNHNS and CDR2 SASEGT. The CDR3 has 12 residues. The CDR3 spells CASSDYIGTQYF. CDR3 DNA sequence: TGTGCCAGCAGTGATTACATAGGGACCCAGTACTTC.

The rearrangement links TRBV7-2 to TRBJ1-1, with TRBD1 as a possible D gene (6 bases). V gave up 5 bases and J gave up 5 bases, with 15 bases separating them. The CDR3 loop spans 14 amino acids. Germline V gene sequence: CDR1 SGHTA, CDR2 FQGNSA. In DNA form, the CDR3 reads TGTGCCAGCAGCCAGGCACAGGGTATTACTGAAGCTTTCTTT. Amino acids: CASSQAQGITEAFF.

This rearrangement joins TRBV3-1 (or the pseudogene TRBV3-2) to TRBJ2-7, with TRBD1 identical over 10 bases. The CDR3 totals 15 residues. Trimming at V came to 4 bases and at J to 4 bases, leaving 7 bases not matched to a gene. Germline CDR1 reads LGHDT; CDR2 reads YNNKEL (reference sequence). CDR3: CASSRPGTGEYEQYF. As DNA, the CDR3 is TGTGCCAGCAGCCGCCCCGGGACAGGGGAATACGAGCAGTACTTC.

V is TRBV14 and J is TRBJ1-2; TRBD1 is a possible D gene (5 bases). The CDR3 has 14 residues. V lost 0 bases to trimming and J lost 4 bases, with 9 bases between them. Germline V gives CDR1 SGHDN, CDR2 FVKESK. CDR3 DNA: TGTGCCAGCAGCCAAGATCTGGGGGGCTATGGCTACACCTTC. Protein: CASSQDLGGYGYTF.

The chain has TRBV30 and TRBJ2-5; the D gene is possibly TRBD1 (6 bases). V gave up 1 base and J gave up 5 bases, with 8 bases separating them. Germline V CDR1 and CDR2: GTSNPN, SVGIG (reference sequence). CDR3 size: 12 residues. The CDR3 DNA reads TGTGCCTGGAGTGGTCAGGGGGAGACCCAGTACTTC. As protein: CAWSGQGETQYF.

The J gene is TRBJ2-3, the V gene TRBV5-1, with 8 bases matching TRBD2. The trim removed 4 bases at V and 4 bases at J, leaving 2 bases unmatched. The CDR3 sequence is 13 residues long. Looked up from germline, CDR1 is SGHRS and CDR2 is YFSETQ. The CDR3 sequence is CASSPGGPDTQYF. The CDR3 DNA reads TGCGCCAGCAGCCCGGGGGGGCCAGATACGCAGTATTTT.

The rearrangement uses TRBV24-1 and TRBJ1-2; D is unclear. The CDR3 is made up of 12 amino acids. V dropped 3 bases and J dropped 5 bases, with 6 bases sitting between them. Germline-derived CDR1 and CDR2 are KGHDR and SFDVKD. The CDR3 loop is CATSDAAYGYTF. For the CDR3, the DNA is TGTGCCACCAGTGATGCGGCGTATGGCTACACCTTC.

The chain employs TRBV9 and TRBJ2-1, with D possibly matching TRBD2 (5 bases). CDR1 SGDLS and CDR2 YYNGEE come from the germline V gene. The CDR3 has 14 residues. Trimming took 3 bases from V and 0 from J, leaving 7 bases between them. The CDR3 sequence is CASSDRGSYNEQFF. The CDR3 DNA is TGTGCCAGCAGCGACCGGGGCTCCTACAATGAGCAGTTCTTC.

This clone was detected a few times. This chain connects TRBV10-2 to TRBJ1-2; D unresolved. Trimming cost V 8 bases and J 4 bases, with 14 bases left between them. Germline V gives CDR1 WSHSY, CDR2 SAAADI. The length of the CDR3 is 13 residues. CDR3 DNA: TGCGCCAGCGTGTTGGCTTCGGGCTATGGCTACACCTTC. Translation: CASVLASGYGYTF.

This clone came up once. The rearrangement links TRBV29-1 to TRBJ2-7; no definite D call. The CDR3 is made up of 15 amino acids. The germline V gene encodes CDR1 SQVTM and CDR2 ANQGSEA. V was pared by 0 bases and J by 2 bases, with 14 bases between. The CDR3 nucleotides read TGCAGCGTTGAAGAAAGAGTCTTCCCCCCCTACGAGCAGTACTTC. This sequence encodes CSVEERVFPPYEQYF.